This T cell receptor beta chain was profiled in a study of blood T cells in healthy people across ages. The CDR3 extends over 16 amino acids. Trimming shortened V by 4 bases and J by 7 bases, and 20 bases separated the two germline ends. Germline V gene lookup returns CDR1 MNHEY and CDR2 SVGEGT. A second roughly 6 to 12 cycle PCR used barcoded and J-beta primers. TCRdb redid the calling of the 5' RACE reads with MiXCR, one entry per CDR3 protein. This sample has under 2 million distinct CDR3 sequences, with roughly a third found just once. This clonotype was sampled from a woman in her thirties in good health. J is TRBJ2-1 and V is TRBV6-2 or TRBV6-3; D tentatively reads TRBD1 or TRBD2 (6 bases each). Sequencing was done on a sample of blood. The CDR3 coding sequence is TGTGCCAGCAGTTTCTCAGGAGGGGGAACCAGGAATGAGCAGTTCTTC. This codes for CASSFSGGGTRNEQFF.